These 3 T cell receptor beta chains share one sample of origin, sequenced in a study of blood T cell repertoires in COVID-19. The assay was immunoSEQ multiplex PCR, and TCRdb's table has in-frame clones only and misses some. In the table there are about 130,000 clones, around four fifths of which are singletons. The sample consisted of peripheral blood. The receptors here all came from a human donor in a cohort sampled during active COVID-19.

This sequence joins TRBV5-4 and TRBJ2-6; tentative D call: TRBD1 (6 bases). V lost 6 bases to trimming and J lost 2 bases, with 18 bases between them. CDR3 size: 17 residues. From germline, CDR1 is SGHNT and CDR2 YYREEE (reference sequence). The CDR3 DNA sequence: TGTGCCAGCACCCTGGGGGCAGGAGCAACTGGGGCCAACGTCCTGACTTTC. As protein: CASTLGAGATGANVLTF.

The chain uses TRBV30 and TRBJ1-2; D uncertain. CDR1 and CDR2 from the germline V gene are GTSNPN and SVGIG (reference sequence). Between the trimmed V and J ends, which lost 2 bases and 4 bases, there was a span of 8 bases. This CDR3 has 12 amino acids. In DNA, the CDR3 is TGTGCCTGGAGTCCCGCGGGCTATGGCTACACCTTC. It translates to CAWSPAGYGYTF.

V gene TRBV24-1 combines with J gene TRBJ1-1; possibly TRBD1 for D (6 bases). V lost 4 bases to trimming and J lost 5 bases, with 13 bases between them. The CDR3 runs 14 residues. The germline V gene has CDR1 KGHDR and CDR2 SFDVKD. CDR3 in amino acids: CATSENRVSTEAFF. CDR3 coding DNA: TGTGCCACCAGTGAGAACAGGGTGTCTACTGAAGCTTTCTTT.